This TCR beta chain is drawn from a study of control samples from healthy donors and cancer patients. The CDR3 extends over 12 amino acids. CDR1 and CDR2 (germline): MNHNY, SVGAGI (reference sequence). Trimming at V came to 8 bases and at J to 2 bases, leaving 2 bases not matched to a gene. Here immunoSEQ multiplex PCR was the method, and the copy in TCRdb shows in-frame clones only, minus some. The table lists about 28,000 clones, 90% to 95% of them singletons. This receptor was obtained from a man aged 50-59 years with lung cancer. The sequenced sample consisted of PBMCs. The chain links TRBV6-6 to TRBJ1-2, with TRBD1 identical over 7 bases. CDR3 loop: CASGGQNYGYTF. CDR3 in DNA: TGTGCCAGCGGGGGACAGAACTATGGCTACACCTTC.